The 5 T cell receptor beta chains in this list originate from one sample, sequenced in a study of T cell repertoires in cytomegalovirus infection. TCRdb re-called the reads through MiXCR, storing one row per CDR3 protein. The table has a few hundred thousand distinct CDR3 sequences, roughly 22% seen once; the top ten hold 15% to 20%. The sample was CD8+ T cells from PBMCs. The receptors originated from a human donor in good health (CMV status not recorded). Some clones in this sample may be carry-over from other donors' samples.

This clonotype was observed a handful of times. The CDR3 loop reads CSALYTGTGNTEAFF. The CDR3, as DNA: TGCAGTGCTCTATATACCGGGACAGGGAACACTGAAGCTTTCTTT. V and J are TRBV20-1 and TRBJ1-1, with 8 bases lining up with TRBD1. V dropped 5 bases and J dropped 1; count of bases not matched to a gene: 9. Germline V gene data show CDR1 as DFQATT and CDR2 as SNEGSKA (reference sequence). The CDR3 totals 15 residues.

The chain carries TRBV29-1 and TRBJ2-1; 7 bases agree with TRBD1. V shed 6 bases, J shed 3 bases, and the junction held 14 bases outside the gene matches. This CDR3 is built from 16 residues. Germline V gene lookup returns CDR1 SQVTM and CDR2 ANQGSEA. The CDR3 DNA reads as TGCAGCGTCGCCGGGACAGCAAGCTTACTCTACAATGAGCAGTTCTTC. Its translation: CSVAGTASLLYNEQFF.

The gene calls are TRBV20-1 and TRBJ2-1; 8 positions match TRBD1. V shed 7 bases, J shed 0 bases, and the junction held 8 bases outside the gene matches. The CDR3 contains 15 residues. The germline V gene encodes CDR1 DFQATT and CDR2 SNEGSKA (reference sequence). The CDR3 protein is CSGGQGLSSYNEQFF. As DNA, the CDR3 is TGCAGTGGAGGACAGGGCCTGAGCTCCTACAATGAGCAGTTCTTC.

This clonotype has just a few counts. This rearrangement joins TRBV20-1 to TRBJ2-7, with TRBD2 matching over 11 bases. V lost 5 bases and J lost 1; bases outside the gene matches: 7. This CDR3 spans 15 amino acids. Germline CDR1 reads DFQATT; CDR2 reads SNEGSKA (reference sequence). The CDR3 sequence is CSAPPLAGDSYEQYF. Here the CDR3 DNA reads TGCAGTGCTCCTCCACTAGCGGGGGATTCCTACGAGCAGTACTTC.

The chain couples TRBV6-5 to TRBJ2-5; TRBD2 aligns across 11 bases. Trimming removed 2 bases from V and 5 bases from J; junction bases left unmatched: 10. This CDR3 region has 17 residues. CDR1 is MNHEY, CDR2 SVGAGI, per germline. CDR3 DNA: TGTGCCAGCAGTTACCTTACTAGCGGGGGAGCACGGGAGACCCAGTACTTC. Translating gives CASSYLTSGGARETQYF.